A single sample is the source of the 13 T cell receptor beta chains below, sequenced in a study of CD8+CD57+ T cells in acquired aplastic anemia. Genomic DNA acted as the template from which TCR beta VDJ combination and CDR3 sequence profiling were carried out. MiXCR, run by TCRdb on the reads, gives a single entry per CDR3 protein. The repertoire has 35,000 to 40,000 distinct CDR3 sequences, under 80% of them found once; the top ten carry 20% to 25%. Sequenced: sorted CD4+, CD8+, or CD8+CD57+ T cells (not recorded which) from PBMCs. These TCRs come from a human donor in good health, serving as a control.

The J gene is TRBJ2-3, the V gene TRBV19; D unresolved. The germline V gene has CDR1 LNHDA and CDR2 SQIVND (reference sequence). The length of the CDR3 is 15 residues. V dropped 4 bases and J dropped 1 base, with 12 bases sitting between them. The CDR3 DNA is TGTGCCAGTAGTACCCCTACTTTGGGCACAGATACGCAGTATTTT. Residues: CASSTPTLGTDTQYF. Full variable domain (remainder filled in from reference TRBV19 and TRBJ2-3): DGGITQSPKYLFRKEGQNVTLSCEQNLNHDAMYWYRQDPGQGLRLIYYSQIVNDFQKGDIAEGYSVSREKKESFPLTVTSAQKNPTAFYLCASSTPTLGTDTQYFGPGTRLTVL.

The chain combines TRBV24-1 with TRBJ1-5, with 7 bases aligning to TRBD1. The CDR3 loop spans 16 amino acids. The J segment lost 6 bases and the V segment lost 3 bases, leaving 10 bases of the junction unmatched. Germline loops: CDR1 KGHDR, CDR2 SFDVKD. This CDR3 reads CATSDPREGASQPQHF. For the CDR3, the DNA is TGTGCCACCAGTGATCCCCGTGAGGGGGCCAGTCAGCCCCAGCATTTT.

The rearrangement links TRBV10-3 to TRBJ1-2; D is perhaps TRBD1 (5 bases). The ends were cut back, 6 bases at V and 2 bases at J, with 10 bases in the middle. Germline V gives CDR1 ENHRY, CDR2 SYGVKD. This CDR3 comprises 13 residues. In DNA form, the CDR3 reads TGTGCCATCAGGCGAGGGGTAAACTATGGCTACACCTTC. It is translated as CAIRRGVNYGYTF.

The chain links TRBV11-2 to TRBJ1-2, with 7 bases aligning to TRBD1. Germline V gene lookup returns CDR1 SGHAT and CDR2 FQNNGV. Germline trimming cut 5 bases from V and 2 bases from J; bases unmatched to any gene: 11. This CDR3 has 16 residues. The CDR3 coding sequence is TGTGCCAGCAGCACCAGGACAGGAACGCTGAACTATGGCTACACCTTC. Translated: CASSTRTGTLNYGYTF.

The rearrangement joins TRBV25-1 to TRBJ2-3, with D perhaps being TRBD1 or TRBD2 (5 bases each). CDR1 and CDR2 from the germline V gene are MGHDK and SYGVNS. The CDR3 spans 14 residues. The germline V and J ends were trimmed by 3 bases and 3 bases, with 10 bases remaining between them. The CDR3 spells CASSDPGRTDTQYF. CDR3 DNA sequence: TGTGCCAGCAGTGATCCGGGACGGACAGATACGCAGTATTTT.

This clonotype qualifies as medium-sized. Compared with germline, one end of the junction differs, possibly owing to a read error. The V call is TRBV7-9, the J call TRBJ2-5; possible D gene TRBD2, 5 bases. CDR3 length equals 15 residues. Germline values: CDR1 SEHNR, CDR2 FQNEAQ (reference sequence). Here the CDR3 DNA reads TGTGCCAGCAGCTCCATCCGAGGAACTAGTCCTCCCGAGGGCTTC. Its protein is CASSSIRGTSPPEGF.

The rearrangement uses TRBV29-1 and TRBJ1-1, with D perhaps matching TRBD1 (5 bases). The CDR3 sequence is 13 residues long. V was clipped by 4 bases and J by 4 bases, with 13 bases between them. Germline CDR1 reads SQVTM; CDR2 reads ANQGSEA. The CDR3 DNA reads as TGCAGCGTTGTGGTCGGGCAGGGCACTGAAGCTTTCTTT. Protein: CSVVVGQGTEAFF. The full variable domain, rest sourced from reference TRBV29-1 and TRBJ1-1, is SAVISQKPSRDICQRGTSLTIQCQVDSQVTMMFWYRQQPGQSLTLIATANQGSEATYESGFVIDKFPISRPNLTFSTLTVSNMSPEDSSIYLCSVVVGQGTEAFFGQGTRLTVV.

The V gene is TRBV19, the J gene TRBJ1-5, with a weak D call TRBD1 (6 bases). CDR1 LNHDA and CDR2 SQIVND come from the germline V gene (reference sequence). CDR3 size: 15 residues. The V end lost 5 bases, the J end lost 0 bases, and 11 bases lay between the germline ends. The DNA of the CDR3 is TGTGCCAGTAGTGAGGCAGGGGATAGCAATCAGCCCCAGCATTTT. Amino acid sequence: CASSEAGDSNQPQHF. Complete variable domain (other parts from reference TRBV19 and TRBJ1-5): DGGITQSPKYLFRKEGQNVTLSCEQNLNHDAMYWYRQDPGQGLRLIYYSQIVNDFQKGDIAEGYSVSREKKESFPLTVTSAQKNPTAFYLCASSEAGDSNQPQHFGDGTRLSIL.

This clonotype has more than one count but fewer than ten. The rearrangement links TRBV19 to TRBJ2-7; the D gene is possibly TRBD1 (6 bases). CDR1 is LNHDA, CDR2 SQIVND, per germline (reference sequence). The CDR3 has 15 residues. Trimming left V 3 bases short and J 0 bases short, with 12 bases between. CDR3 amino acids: CASSIRTASSYEQYF. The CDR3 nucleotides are TGTGCCAGTAGTATCAGGACAGCCAGCTCCTACGAGCAGTACTTC.

CDR3 region: CASSRQGGNYGYTF. The CDR3 DNA is TGTGCCAGCAGTAGACAGGGTGGTAACTATGGCTACACCTTC. The rearrangement joins TRBV25-1 to TRBJ1-2; 7 bases are shared with TRBD1. This CDR3 region has 14 residues. Germline CDR1 reads MGHDK; CDR2 reads SYGVNS. Trimming removed 5 bases from V and 1 base from J; junction bases left unmatched: 4.

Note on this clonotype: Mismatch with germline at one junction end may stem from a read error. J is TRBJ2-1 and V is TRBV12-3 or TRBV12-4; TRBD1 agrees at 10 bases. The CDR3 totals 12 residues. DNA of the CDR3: TGCGCCAGCGGGACAGGGGAGGATGAGCAGTTCTTC. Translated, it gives CASGTGEDEQFF.

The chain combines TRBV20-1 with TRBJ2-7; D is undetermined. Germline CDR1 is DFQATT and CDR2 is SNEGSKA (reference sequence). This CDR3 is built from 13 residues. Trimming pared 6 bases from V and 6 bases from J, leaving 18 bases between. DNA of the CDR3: TGCAGTGCCTCGTTACCGGAAACGGGCGAGCAGTACTTC. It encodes CSASLPETGEQYF.

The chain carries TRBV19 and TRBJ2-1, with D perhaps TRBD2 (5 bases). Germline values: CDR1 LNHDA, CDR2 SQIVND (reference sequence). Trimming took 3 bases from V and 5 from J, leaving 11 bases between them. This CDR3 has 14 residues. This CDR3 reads CASSIDLGDNEQFF. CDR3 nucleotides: TGTGCCAGTAGTATTGACCTGGGAGACAATGAGCAGTTCTTC.